The source of this TCR beta chain is a study of cytomegalovirus exposure and HLA in healthy donors. On this clone itself: Antigen specificity is unknown.

Study findings and constraints: For most subjects, TCR beta sequences were reported to predict HLA-A and HLA-B alleles with accuracy. An observed cluster of highly shared sequence variants was recorded as a likely sequencing artifact. Donor immune exposure was known only as CMV serostatus.

The PCR made use of 60 Vbeta and 13 Jbeta primers. Data came from immunoSEQ multiplex PCR; TCRdb stores just in-frame clones and leaves some out. The sample has 150,000 to 200,000 clones; around 80% are singletons. This CDR3 region has 13 residues. Germline V gene sequence: CDR1 SGHRS, CDR2 YFSETQ. V gave up 0 bases and J gave up 3 bases, with 6 bases separating them. Sequencing input: PBMCs. This TCR derives from a female donor in good health and CMV-seronegative. This chain connects TRBV5-1 to TRBJ1-2; tentative D call: TRBD1 (5 bases). The CDR3 coding sequence is TGCGCCAGCAGCTTGGAGGGGTACTATGGCTACACCTTC. It encodes CASSLEGYYGYTF.